This T cell receptor (beta chain) was found in a study of CD8 T cells in ankylosing spondylitis. In this sample, this clonotype turned up a few times. Its antigen is not known. Findings of the study overall: Several of the motif variants were reported before in synovial fluid and blood from reactive arthritis. Blood of patients with ankylosing spondylitis appeared to be characterized by a TCR beta motif of about eight highly homologous variants.

V was clipped by 4 bases and J by 5 bases, with 14 bases between them. The CDR3 has 14 amino acids. Making use of molecular barcodes, quantitative 5'-RACE generated TCR beta libraries. TCRdb used MiXCR to reprocess the 5' RACE reads, holding one entry per CDR3 protein. The sample includes 800,000 to 900,000 distinct CDR3 sequences, around 11% of them seen just once. The sample was blood, either unsorted or a sorted T cell fraction (not recorded which). V is TRBV12-3 or TRBV12-4 and J is TRBJ1-1; D remains ambiguous. The clonotype originates from a male donor with ankylosing spondylitis. CDR3 protein: CASSYSWRITEAFF. CDR3 nucleotide sequence: TGTGCCAGCAGTTACAGCTGGAGAATTACTGAAGCTTTCTTT.